The 25 T cell receptor beta chains listed next were all sequenced from one sample in a study of glioma-infiltrating T cells after dendritic cell vaccination. Method: immunoSEQ multiplex PCR; TCRdb's copy keeps in-frame clones and lacks some. The sample lists about 92,000 clones; just over 85% were seen once. The sequencing used blood, collected before dendritic cell vaccination. These receptors all stem from a human donor with glioblastoma.

This clone appeared a single time. The chain is built from TRBV15 and TRBJ2-1; 14 positions agree with TRBD2. The CDR3 length is 16 residues. V dropped 1 base and J dropped 7; count of bases not matched to a gene: 3. The germline gives CDR1 LNHNV, CDR2 YYDKDF (reference sequence). The CDR3 sequence: CATSRGGTSGSNEQFF. CDR3 bases: TGTGCCACCAGCAGAGGCGGGACTAGCGGGAGTAATGAGCAGTTCTTC.

This chain connects TRBV5-1 to TRBJ2-7; D gene ambiguous. From germline, CDR1 is SGHRS and CDR2 YFSETQ. The CDR3 is 13 residues long. Trimming removed 0 bases at V and 7 bases at J, with 11 bases between. The DNA for the CDR3 is TGCGCCAGCAGCTTGGCCTCGGGTTTTGAGCAGTACTTC. This encodes CASSLASGFEQYF. The full variable domain, in which reference TRBV5-1 and TRBJ2-7 provide the parts outside the CDR3, is KAGVTQTPRYLIKTRGQQVTLSCSPISGHRSVSWYQQTPGQGLQFLFEYFSETQRNKGNFPGRFSGRQFSNSRSEMNVSTLELGDSALYLCASSLASGFEQYFGPGTRLTVT.

The chain carries TRBV7-9 and TRBJ2-7, with D possibly matching TRBD1 (5 bases). Germline V gives CDR1 SEHNR, CDR2 FQNEAQ (reference sequence). Trimming left V 3 bases short and J 3 bases short, with 12 bases between. The CDR3 runs to 14 residues. The CDR3 DNA is TGTGCCAGCAGCTTCGGGCAGGGAAGCTACGAGCAGTACTTC. As protein: CASSFGQGSYEQYF.

The V and J genes are TRBV7-2 and TRBJ2-5; D might be TRBD2 (6 bases). The CDR3 spans 14 residues. The V end lost 5 bases, the J end lost 4 bases, and 14 bases lay between the germline ends. Germline CDR1 and CDR2: SGHTA and FQGNSA. The CDR3 DNA follows: TGTGCCAGCAGCCCGAGAGTCGGGGGAGAGACCCAGTACTTC. Translation: CASSPRVGGETQYF.

The chain carries TRBV18 and TRBJ2-7, with D perhaps matching TRBD1 (5 bases). CDR1 and CDR2 (germline): KGHSH, LQKENI. V was pared by 2 bases and J by 1 base, with 6 bases between. This CDR3 spans 13 amino acids. As DNA, the CDR3 is TGTGCCAGCTCACCAGGGGCATCCTACGAGCAGTACTTC. Translated, it gives CASSPGASYEQYF.

This clone was found a few times. This chain uses TRBV5-6 with TRBJ2-7, with 11 bases lining up with TRBD1. CDR3 length equals 17 residues. Trimming removed 4 bases from V and 0 bases from J; junction bases left unmatched: 9. Germline V gene lookup returns CDR1 SGHDT and CDR2 YYEEEE. The CDR3 is CASSRASDRGPSYEQYF. DNA of the CDR3: TGTGCCAGCAGCCGCGCATCGGACAGGGGGCCCTCCTACGAGCAGTACTTC.

This rearrangement joins TRBV9 to TRBJ1-2; 7 nucleotides match TRBD1. Germline CDR1 SGDLS, CDR2 YYNGEE. The CDR3 is 13 amino acids. V shed 5 bases and J 4 bases; nucleotides not matched to a gene: 5. CDR3 region: CASRGGGSYGYTF. The CDR3 DNA reads TGTGCCAGCAGAGGGGGCGGAAGCTATGGCTACACCTTC.

This sequence joins TRBV19 and TRBJ2-7; 7 bases agree with TRBD1. J was trimmed by 2 bases and V by 3 bases; bases with no gene match: 1. This CDR3 has 13 amino acids. Per germline, CDR1 LNHDA and CDR2 SQIVND (reference sequence). The CDR3 bases are TGTGCCAGTAGTATTGGGACAGCCTACGAGCAGTACTTC. Amino acids: CASSIGTAYEQYF.

This clone was counted a single time. This rearrangement joins TRBV6-5 to TRBJ2-2; 9 nucleotides match TRBD2. Per germline, CDR1 MNHEY and CDR2 SVGAGI. V shed 0 bases, J shed 5 bases, and the junction held 4 bases outside the gene matches. The CDR3 length is 16 residues. CDR3 residues: CASSYSGGRVTGELFF. In DNA form, the CDR3 reads TGTGCCAGCAGTTACTCGGGCGGGAGGGTAACCGGGGAGCTGTTTTTT.

V is TRBV28 and J is TRBJ1-3, with D possibly being TRBD1 (5 bases). CDR3 size: 15 residues. The germline V and J ends were trimmed by 2 bases and 1 base, with 9 bases remaining between them. Looked up from germline, CDR1 is MDHEN and CDR2 is SYDVKM. CDR3 bases: TGTGCCAGCAGTTTACCCAGGGATTCTGGAAACACCATATATTTT. Amino acids: CASSLPRDSGNTIYF.

The chain links TRBV28 to TRBJ2-7, with a weak D call TRBD1 (5 bases). Per germline, CDR1 MDHEN and CDR2 SYDVKM. Trimming cost V 8 bases and J 2 bases, with 10 bases left between them. The CDR3 is 12 amino acids. The CDR3 loop reads CASRTPPYEQYF. The DNA for the CDR3 is TGTGCCAGCCGGACACCCCCCTACGAGCAGTACTTC.

V usage is TRBV27 and J usage is TRBJ2-1, with D perhaps matching TRBD1 (6 bases). Trimming pared 7 bases from V and 2 bases from J, leaving 15 bases between. This CDR3 is built from 15 residues. CDR1 MNHEY and CDR2 SMNVEV come from the germline V gene (reference sequence). The CDR3 DNA reads as TGTGCCAGCACCCTTTACGGGACAACCTACAATGAGCAGTTCTTC. It codes for CASTLYGTTYNEQFF.

The chain is built from TRBV12-5 and TRBJ2-1, with D possibly TRBD2 on 7 matching bases. V was trimmed by 2 bases and J by 5 bases, leaving 13 bases between them. CDR3 length: 15 amino acids. Germline CDR1 and CDR2: LGHNT and FRNRAP. In DNA form, the CDR3 reads TGTGCTAGTGGTTTGTGGGGGGGGCGAAACAATGAGCAGTTCTTC. It encodes CASGLWGGRNNEQFF. Filled out from reference TRBV12-5 and TRBJ2-1, the complete variable domain reads DARVTQTPRHKVTEMGQEVTMRCQPILGHNTVFWYRQTMMQGLELLAYFRNRAPLDDSGMPKDRFSAEMPDATLATLKIQPSEPRDSAVYFCASGLWGGRNNEQFFGPGTRLTVL.

The chain employs TRBV2 and TRBJ2-3, with 9 bases aligning to TRBD1. The V gene end was trimmed by 6 bases and the J gene end by 5 bases; junction bases not matched to a gene: 18. The CDR3 runs 18 residues. CDR1 and CDR2 (germline): SNHLY, FYNNEI. This CDR3 reads CASRAPRRTGAFVDTQYF. CDR3 nucleotides: TGTGCCAGCAGGGCCCCCCGGCGGACAGGGGCGTTCGTAGATACGCAGTATTTT.

This clone was seen just once. The V gene is TRBV19, the J gene TRBJ2-7; 12 bases match TRBD2. V lost 7 bases to trimming and J lost 2 bases; unmatched junction nucleotides: 6. The CDR3 spans 15 residues. Germline V lookup: CDR1 LNHDA, CDR2 SQIVND (reference sequence). CDR3 nucleotides: TGTGCCAGTACCTCCAGACTAGCGGGAGCCTACGAGCAGTACTTC. This encodes CASTSRLAGAYEQYF.

The chain uses TRBV11-2 and TRBJ2-3, with TRBD2 matching 8 bases. Germline assignment: CDR1 SGHAT and CDR2 FQNNGV. There are 16 residues in the CDR3. Trimming cost V 2 bases and J 4 bases; bases outside gene matches: 8. DNA for the CDR3: TGTGCCAGCAGCTTACGGGTAGCGGGATATTCAGATACGCAGTATTTT. This gives the protein CASSLRVAGYSDTQYF.

The gene calls are TRBV6-6 and TRBJ2-7, with TRBD1 as a possible D gene (6 bases). Germline V gene data show CDR1 as MNHNY and CDR2 as SVGAGI (reference sequence). Trimming removed 1 base from V and 3 bases from J, with 13 bases in between. This CDR3 is built from 15 residues. The CDR3 DNA follows: TGTGCCAGCAGTTACTTCAGGGGACCGGGCTACGAGCAGTACTTC. Protein product: CASSYFRGPGYEQYF.

The chain employs TRBV27 and TRBJ1-2; D is perhaps TRBD1 (6 bases). Looked up from germline, CDR1 is MNHEY and CDR2 is SMNVEV (reference sequence). The length of the CDR3 is 15 residues. V lost 5 bases to trimming and J lost 1 base, with 14 bases between them. The CDR3 region has the DNA TGTGCCAGCAGTACCAACCGACAGGTTAACTATGGCTACACCTTC. Translating it yields CASSTNRQVNYGYTF.

The chain is built from TRBV28 and TRBJ2-2, with 15 positions matching TRBD2. This CDR3 region has 21 residues. Germline-derived CDR1 and CDR2 are MDHEN and SYDVKM. Trimming removed 3 bases from V and 3 bases from J; junction bases left unmatched: 14. CDR3 protein: CASSFPTQRTSGGADTGELFF. The CDR3 nucleotides are TGTGCCAGCAGTTTCCCCACCCAACGGACTAGCGGGGGGGCTGACACCGGGGAGCTGTTTTTT.

The CDR3 region is CASSLGQGVSQPQHF. Written as DNA, the CDR3 is TGTGCCAGCAGTTTAGGACAGGGGGTATCTCAGCCCCAGCATTTT. The rearrangement joins TRBV27 to TRBJ1-5; 10 bases agree with TRBD1. CDR3 size: 15 residues. The junction had 4 bases not matched to a gene; V was cut back by 2 bases and J by 6 bases. CDR1 is MNHEY, CDR2 SMNVEV, per germline (reference sequence).

The count of this clone is one. This chain uses TRBV4-3 with TRBJ1-5; D unresolved. V was shortened by 0 bases and J by 6 bases, with 6 bases between the two germline ends. This CDR3 is 13 amino acids long. The germline V gene has CDR1 LGHNA and CDR2 YSLEER. CDR3 DNA: TGCGCCAGCAGCCAAGATGGGCGTCAGCCCCAGCATTTT. This sequence encodes CASSQDGRQPQHF.

The gene calls are TRBV7-3 and TRBJ2-2, with 14 bases fitting TRBD2. The CDR3 is made up of 18 amino acids. Germline V gives CDR1 SGHTA, CDR2 FQGTGA. V was pared by 1 base and J by 8 bases, with 9 bases of the junction left unmatched. CDR3 nucleotides: TGTGCCAGCAGCTTAAGCCCCGGACTAGCGGGGGGTCCAGGGGAGCTGTTTTTT. Protein: CASSLSPGLAGGPGELFF.

The rearrangement joins TRBV7-9 to TRBJ2-2; D is perhaps TRBD2 (5 bases). CDR3 length: 14 residues. The ends were cut back, 0 bases at V and 7 bases at J, with 9 bases in the middle. From germline, CDR1 is SEHNR and CDR2 FQNEAQ (reference sequence). DNA of the CDR3: TGTGCCAGCAGCTTAGCTGTCGACTACGGGGAGCTGTTTTTT. Its translation: CASSLAVDYGELFF. Full variable domain (outside the CDR3, taken from reference TRBV7-9 and TRBJ2-2): DTGVSQNPRHKITKRGQNVTFRCDPISEHNRLYWYRQTLGQGPEFLTYFQNEAQLEKSRLLSDRFSAERPKGSFSTLEIQRTEQGDSAMYLCASSLAVDYGELFFGEGSRLTVL.

The chain couples TRBV2 to TRBJ2-3, with D perhaps matching TRBD2 (7 bases). With 6 bases removed from V and 0 bases from J, the gap between germline ends came to 19 bases. The germline CDR1 and CDR2 sequences are SNHLY and FYNNEI. The CDR3 has 17 residues. Here the CDR3 reads CASSDRGRGTSTDTQYF. In DNA form, the CDR3 reads TGTGCCAGCAGCGATCGGGGGAGGGGGACTAGCACAGATACGCAGTATTTT.

The chain carries TRBV27 and TRBJ2-7; TRBD2 might be the D (5 bases). The CDR3 is 15 amino acids. Germline V gene data show CDR1 as MNHEY and CDR2 as SMNVEV (reference sequence). V was trimmed by 4 bases and J by 0 bases, leaving 13 bases between them. Written as DNA, the CDR3 is TGTGCCAGCAGTTCGTCGGGAATCGACTCCTACGAGCAGTACTTC. It codes for CASSSSGIDSYEQYF.